The clone carrying this TCR beta chain was seen once. This table comes from immunoSEQ multiplex PCR, and its TCRdb copy is limited to in-frame clones, with some not included. This table holds about 150,000 clones, more than 85% found once. The sample originates from a study of control samples from healthy donors and cancer patients. The specimen sequenced was blood. This receptor was taken from a man over 45 in good health.

The CDR3 DNA sequence: TGTGCCAGCAGCCGGGGACTAGGGTCCTACAATGAGCAGTTCTTC. Residues: CASSRGLGSYNEQFF. V usage is TRBV3-1 (or the pseudogene TRBV3-2) and J usage is TRBJ2-1; 8 nucleotides align to TRBD2. After removal of 4 bases from V and 1 base from J, the junction contained 3 bases not matched to a gene. Germline V gives CDR1 LGHDT, CDR2 YNNKEL (reference sequence). The CDR3 totals 15 residues.